These 18 T cell receptor beta chains were all obtained from the same sample, sequenced in a study of cytomegalovirus exposure and HLA in healthy donors. The protocol was immunoSEQ multiplex PCR, while the TCRdb copy is restricted to in-frame clones and leaves out a portion. The table lists 150,000 or so clones, roughly 89% of them singletons. What was sequenced was PBMCs. The receptors derive from a woman aged 18-29 years in good health and CMV-seropositive.

This rearrangement joins TRBV10-1 to TRBJ2-7; a possible D gene is TRBD2 (6 bases). The CDR3 loop spans 13 amino acids. The V end was cut by 8 bases, the J end by 6 bases, with 17 bases between. CDR1 WNHNN and CDR2 SYGVQD come from the germline V gene (reference sequence). CDR3 loop: CASRDSLWGEQYF. The DNA for the CDR3 is TGCGCCAGCCGGGACTCCCTTTGGGGCGAGCAGTACTTC.

The chain employs TRBV7-3 and TRBJ2-7, with 10 bases that match TRBD2. Germline CDR1 is SGHTA and CDR2 is FQGTGA. The CDR3 is 14 amino acids. The V gene end was trimmed by 6 bases and the J gene end by 5 bases; junction bases not matched to a gene: 7. The DNA of the CDR3 is TGTGCCAGCAGTTGGGGGACTAGCGTGCACGAGCAGTACTTC. Encoded protein: CASSWGTSVHEQYF. The full variable domain, in which reference TRBV7-3 and TRBJ2-7 provide the parts outside the CDR3, is GAGVSQTPSNKVTEKGKYVELRCDPISGHTALYWYRQSLGQGPEFLIYFQGTGAADDSGLPNDRFFAVRPEGSVSTLKIQRTERGDSAVYLCASSWGTSVHEQYFGPGTRLTVT.

The chain has TRBV4-3 and TRBJ2-7; D ambiguous. V gave up 1 base and J gave up 0 bases, with 7 bases separating them. Germline loops: CDR1 LGHNA, CDR2 YSLEER. The CDR3 has 14 residues. The CDR3: CASSQGHLSYEQYF. The CDR3 DNA reads as TGCGCCAGCAGCCAAGGACACCTCTCCTACGAGCAGTACTTC.

The V gene is TRBV28, the J gene TRBJ1-2, with D possibly being TRBD1 (5 bases). CDR1 is MDHEN and CDR2 is SYDVKM in the germline V gene. CDR3 size: 11 residues. The germline V and J ends were trimmed by 8 bases and 7 bases, with 11 bases remaining between them. The CDR3 region has the DNA TGTGCCAGCCAGGGATGGGTTGGCTACACCTTC. Encoded protein: CASQGWVGYTF.

The genes are TRBV7-3 and TRBJ2-7, with D possibly being TRBD2 (6 bases). This CDR3 contains 17 residues. V was cut by 0 bases and J by 5 bases, with 20 bases left in between. Germline CDR1 and CDR2: SGHTA and FQGTGA. Written as DNA, the CDR3 is TGTGCCAGCAGCTTAACGGGGGGTCAGTTTAGGCCGCACGAGCAGTACTTC. It is translated as CASSLTGGQFRPHEQYF.

V is TRBV5-4 and J is TRBJ1-4; the match to TRBD1 covers 8 bases. This CDR3 has 17 residues. The J segment lost 1 base and the V segment lost 3 bases, leaving 8 bases of the junction unmatched. Germline loops: CDR1 SGHNT, CDR2 YYREEE (reference sequence). The CDR3, as DNA: TGTGCCAGCAGCTCCGCAGGGGGCTTCCTAACTAATGAAAAACTGTTTTTT. It yields the protein CASSSAGGFLTNEKLFF.

The chain carries TRBV5-4 and TRBJ2-1, with 7 positions matching TRBD1. J gave up 1 base and V 4 bases, and 5 bases lay outside the gene matches. The CDR3 covers 15 residues. From germline, CDR1 is SGHNT and CDR2 YYREEE (reference sequence). CDR3 region: CASSLDRVSYNEQFF. For the CDR3, the DNA is TGTGCCAGCAGCCTCGACAGGGTATCCTACAATGAGCAGTTCTTC.

This chain joins TRBV5-1 and TRBJ2-3, with 8 bases aligning to TRBD1. Germline CDR1 is SGHRS and CDR2 is YFSETQ. The V and J ends lost 7 bases and 4 bases, in that order; junction bases with no gene match: 14. The CDR3 contains 16 residues. CDR3 DNA: TGCGCCAGCGCTCCCTCTTGGACAGGGTCATCAGATACGCAGTATTTT. Its protein product is CASAPSWTGSSDTQYF.

The gene calls are TRBV6-1 and TRBJ2-4; TRBD2 matches at 16 bases. The V and J ends lost 0 bases and 0 bases, in that order; junction bases with no gene match: 8. The CDR3 sequence is 21 residues long. From germline, CDR1 is MNHNS and CDR2 SASEGT. DNA of the CDR3: TGTGCCAGCAGTGAAGCTGGGACTAGCGGGGGGGTTTTCTTAGCCAAAAACATTCAGTACTTC. Translation: CASSEAGTSGGVFLAKNIQYF.

This chain joins TRBV6-6 and TRBJ2-1; no clear D. The germline V gene encodes CDR1 MNHNY and CDR2 SVGAGI (reference sequence). The ends were cut back, 5 bases at V and 8 bases at J, with 7 bases in the middle. The CDR3 extends over 11 amino acids. The CDR3: CASSPRDEQFF. CDR3 coding DNA: TGTGCCAGCAGTCCTCGCGATGAGCAGTTCTTC.

V and J are TRBV18 and TRBJ1-5; D is ambiguous. In germline, CDR1 is KGHSH, CDR2 LQKENI. V lost 0 bases and J lost 4, with 7 bases in between. This CDR3 has 14 amino acids. CDR3 residues: CASSPPGRNQPQHF. For the CDR3, the DNA is TGTGCCAGCTCACCACCTGGGCGAAATCAGCCCCAGCATTTT.

This clone was detected only once. The gene calls are TRBV29-1 and TRBJ2-5; TRBD1 matches 7 bases. V gave up 7 bases and J gave up 4 bases; unmatched junction bases: 6. The CDR3 is 12 amino acids. Germline loops: CDR1 SQVTM, CDR2 ANQGSEA. The CDR3 nucleotides read TGCAGCGGGAGACAGGGCCTAGAGACCCAGTACTTC. Protein: CSGRQGLETQYF. Full variable domain (outside the CDR3, taken from reference TRBV29-1 and TRBJ2-5): SAVISQKPSRDICQRGTSLTIQCQVDSQVTMMFWYRQQPGQSLTLIATANQGSEATYESGFVIDKFPISRPNLTFSTLTVSNMSPEDSSIYLCSGRQGLETQYFGPGTRLLVL.

As for this clone: The junction shows a germline mismatch at one end, possibly a read error. The chain carries TRBV19 and TRBJ1-3, with unresolved D. Germline assignment: CDR1 LNHDA and CDR2 SQIVND (reference sequence). This CDR3 comprises 14 residues. DNA for the CDR3: TGTGCCAGTGGATCGTGGGAGTCTGAAAACACCATATATTTT. Amino acid sequence: CASGSWESENTIYF.

The chain employs TRBV6-5 and TRBJ2-2, with D unresolved. This CDR3 comprises 13 residues. Trimming removed 6 bases at V and 4 bases at J, with 9 bases between. Germline V gene lookup returns CDR1 MNHEY and CDR2 SVGAGI. The CDR3 DNA reads TGTGCCAGCAGCCGACAACGCACCGGGGAGCTGTTTTTT. Translated, it gives CASSRQRTGELFF.

In this sample, this clone turned up once. The rearrangement uses TRBV6-1 and TRBJ1-2; TRBD1 aligns across 8 bases. Germline assignment: CDR1 MNHNS and CDR2 SASEGT. After removal of 8 bases from V and 2 bases from J, the junction contained 4 bases not matched to a gene. The CDR3 is 13 residues long. The CDR3 here is CASDRQGNYGYTF. Here the CDR3 DNA reads TGTGCCAGCGACCGACAGGGGAACTATGGCTACACCTTC.

The gene calls are TRBV7-8 and TRBJ2-5; 10 bases map to TRBD2. Trimming removed 1 base from V and 5 bases from J; junction bases left unmatched: 4. Germline values: CDR1 SGHVS, CDR2 FQNEAQ. This CDR3 has 15 residues. CDR3 nucleotides: TGTGCCAGCAGCTTAGAGCGGGGGGGCCGGGAGACCCAGTACTTC. As protein: CASSLERGGRETQYF.

This chain uses TRBV5-1 with TRBJ1-1; 9 bases match TRBD1. With 4 bases clipped from V and 4 bases from J, the junction kept 5 bases outside the gene matches. Germline values: CDR1 SGHRS, CDR2 YFSETQ. The CDR3 spans 14 residues. The CDR3: CASSAWTGATEAFF. The CDR3 nucleotides read TGCGCCAGCAGCGCCTGGACAGGGGCCACTGAAGCTTTCTTT.

The chain is built from TRBV4-2 and TRBJ2-1; the D is unclear. The V gene's germline CDR1 is LGHNA and CDR2 YNFKEQ. V was cut by 0 bases and J by 6 bases, with 15 bases left in between. The CDR3 loop spans 16 amino acids. The CDR3 nucleotides read TGTGCCAGCAGCCAAGAAGAGGTAGCTATGGGCAATGAGCAGTTCTTC. Translating gives CASSQEEVAMGNEQFF.